These 11 T cell receptor beta chains originate from one sample sequenced in a study of blood T cells in healthy people across ages. Using a J-beta primer mix together with a sample-barcoded 5' primer, a second PCR was run for about 6 to 12 cycles. TCRdb re-called the 5' RACE reads with MiXCR, one entry per CDR3 protein. In the table there are fewer than 1.5 million distinct CDR3 sequences, approximately 42% of which are singletons. Sequencing was carried out using blood. These receptors all come from a young woman in good health.

The chain combines TRBV12-3 or TRBV12-4 with TRBJ2-7, with D hard to call. Trimming stripped 9 bases from V and 0 bases from J, with 12 bases between. The CDR3 extends over 13 amino acids. CDR3 in amino acids: CASKRDSSYEQYF. The CDR3 coding sequence is TGTGCCAGTAAACGAGATAGCTCCTACGAGCAGTACTTC.

The chain joins TRBV12-3 or TRBV12-4 to TRBJ2-1; D is ambiguous. The J call may be in error: the DNA end matches TRBJ2-7 better. The CDR3 runs to 13 residues. CDR3 DNA: TGTGCCAGCACCACCCACTCCTACAATGAGCAGTACTTC. Its translation: CASTTHSYNEQYF.

This clonotype was picked up a small number of times. The V call is TRBV12-3 or TRBV12-4, the J call TRBJ2-3; D may correspond to TRBD1 or TRBD2 (5 bases each). This CDR3 has 14 residues. Trimming pared 7 bases from V and 6 bases from J, leaving 17 bases between. The chain's CDR3 is CASNPTGGMDTQYF. The CDR3 nucleotides are TGTGCCAGCAATCCAACTGGGGGTATGGATACGCAGTATTTT.

The V gene is TRBV6-1, the J gene TRBJ2-7, with D possibly called TRBD1 or TRBD2 (5 bases each). The CDR3 spans 18 residues. Germline V gives CDR1 MNHNS, CDR2 SASEGT. Deletions cut 5 bases from V and 2 bases from J, with 25 bases between. The CDR3 protein is CASSRALFRDGKTYEQYF. The DNA of the CDR3 is TGTGCCAGCAGTCGCGCCCTTTTCCGGGACGGGAAAACCTACGAGCAGTACTTC.

The rearrangement uses TRBV5-1 and TRBJ1-2; weak D call: TRBD1 (5 bases). The length of the CDR3 is 14 residues. Trimming removed 2 bases at V and 3 bases at J, with 11 bases between. Germline V gene lookup returns CDR1 SGHRS and CDR2 YFSETQ. The CDR3 loop reads CASSLEGTDYGYTF. As DNA, the CDR3 is TGCGCCAGCAGCTTAGAGGGGACCGACTATGGCTACACCTTC.

Only a few counts were recorded for this clonotype. The rearrangement uses TRBV7-2 and TRBJ2-3, with TRBD2 matching 10 bases. V trimming: 3 bases; J trimming: 7 bases; junction bases outside the gene matches: 10. Germline V CDR1 and CDR2: SGHTA, FQGNSA. This CDR3 is built from 16 residues. CDR3 in amino acids: CASSFRLAGAGYTQYF. DNA of the CDR3: TGTGCCAGCAGCTTTCGTCTAGCGGGGGCCGGGTATACGCAGTATTTT.

This clonotype was recorded at least ten times. The V and J genes are TRBV4-2 and TRBJ2-5; D not certain. This CDR3 comprises 14 residues. V was cut by 0 bases and J by 2 bases, with 7 bases left in between. Germline CDR1 and CDR2: LGHNA and YNFKEQ. Here the CDR3 DNA reads TGTGCCAGCAGCCAAGAGGCCTTTCAAGAGACCCAGTACTTC. Amino acids: CASSQEAFQETQYF.

The V gene is TRBV7-2, the J gene TRBJ2-5; 10 nucleotides line up with TRBD2. Trimming took 4 bases from V and 11 from J; bases not matched to a gene: 13. The CDR3 sequence is 15 residues long. Germline assignment: CDR1 SGHTA and CDR2 FQGNSA. The CDR3 bases are TGTGCCAGCAGCTCTAGCGGGAGTACCCGGGATGAGCAGTACTTC. It codes for CASSSSGSTRDEQYF.

This clonotype occurred a few times. The J gene is TRBJ1-1, the V gene TRBV10-3, with 10 positions matching TRBD1. The CDR3 length is 12 residues. Germline values: CDR1 ENHRY, CDR2 SYGVKD. The J segment lost 11 bases and the V segment lost 7 bases, leaving 7 bases of the junction unmatched. The CDR3 nucleotides are TGTGCCATCACCCAAGACAGGGGGCTGGCTTTCTTT. Encoded protein: CAITQDRGLAFF.

As regards this clonotype: The conserved final phenylalanine or tryptophan is absent from the CDR3, which likely points to a read error. The V gene is TRBV3-1, the J gene TRBJ1-5, with 7 bases identical to TRBD1. Trimming cost V 4 bases and J 6 bases; bases outside gene matches: 9. The CDR3 sequence is 15 residues long. Germline values: CDR1 LGHDT, CDR2 YNNKEL (reference sequence). CDR3 nucleotides: TGTGCCAGCAGCCTGTCCCGGAACAGGGGTCAGCCCCAGCATCTT. Protein: CASSLSRNRGQPQHL.

The CDR3 region is CASSQDGASSTEQYF. CDR3 DNA: TGCGCCAGCAGCCAAGATGGGGCTAGCTCCACCGAGCAGTACTTC. The chain couples TRBV4-1 to TRBJ2-4; D tentatively fits TRBD1 or TRBD2 (5 bases each). The J call may not be correct, given that the DNA end is closer to TRBJ2-7. The CDR3 totals 15 residues. Germline CDR1 and CDR2: MGHRA and YSYEKL.